The present T cell receptor beta chain was sequenced within a study of patients and donors after allogeneic stem cell transplantation. Germline-derived CDR1 and CDR2 are MNHNS and SASEGT. The CDR3 runs 14 residues. After removal of 6 bases from V and 2 bases from J, the junction contained 5 bases not matched to a gene. TCRdb redid the calling of the RT-PCR reads with MiXCR, one entry per CDR3 protein. The sample includes hundreds of thousands of distinct CDR3 sequences, roughly two fifths seen only once; the top ten take approximately 10%. This clonotype originated in a human donor who was either an allogeneic HSCT recipient or a stem cell or donor lymphocyte infusion donor (not recorded which). It is not recorded whose cells these are; they may come from a transplant donor. V gene TRBV6-1 combines with J gene TRBJ2-7; TRBD1 matches at 9 bases. The specimen was blood, either unsorted or a sorted T cell fraction (not recorded which). The CDR3 is CASSTGTGTYEQYF. CDR3 sequence (DNA): TGTGCCAGCAGCACCGGGACAGGGACCTACGAGCAGTACTTC.